This TCR beta chain was identified in a study of CD8 T cells in ankylosing spondylitis (dated by TCRdb to about 2017). At the level of the whole study: To find TCR variants linked to disease, the study profiled T cell receptor beta repertoires in ankylosing spondylitis patients and healthy donors. The full study cohort comprised 25 or so ankylosing spondylitis patients and 85 to 120 healthy donors. Peripheral blood was sampled, and synovial fluid was also collected from ankylosing spondylitis patients.

This clonotype was counted ten times or more. Its antigen is not yet known. Base qualities are missing; no much larger clone stands one base away. The CDR3, cysteine through phenylalanine, is 16 amino acids long. Of all the DNA, just the CDR3 is kept, 48 bases in frame from base 1. V is cut by 4 bases and J by 5 bases, and the space between the germline ends is 21 bases. As encoded in the germline V gene, CDR1 is MNHEY while CDR2 is SVGAGI. The sample was run on an Illumina HiSeq 2500. TCR beta libraries were prepared by quantitative 5'-RACE with molecular barcodes. In the original analysis: To identify disease-linked TCR variants, a new computational method was used, one built on a probabilistic model of VDJ rearrangement. The public reads were reprocessed in TCRdb via fastp at Q25 and MiXCR, keeping in-frame beta chains. Every distinct CDR3 protein forms one entry, paired with its most common genes and DNA. TCRdb's processing, not the study's, gives the V and J calls here. Within this sample are more than 35,000 distinct CDR3 sequences, with 4.5% to 6% of them counted one time only. The ten largest clones capture over 9.5% of the sample.

Points the paper makes about the study in general: A CD8+ phenotype was shown by the disease-linked clones, which were found at relatively low frequencies in peripheral blood. Some TCR beta motif variants had previously been reported in synovial fluid and blood of reactive arthritis patients, which suggested common disease-initiation mechanisms. The disease-linked clones were reported to be significantly enriched in matched synovial fluid samples from ankylosing spondylitis patients. A TCR beta motif made up of several highly homologous amino acid variants appeared to be characteristic of blood from ankylosing spondylitis patients.

The chain joins TRBV6-5 to TRBJ2-7, with the D assignment possibly TRBD1 or TRBD2, given 7 matching bases for each. This clonotype originated in a male donor with ankylosing spondylitis or in good health (not recorded which). The sequenced sample was blood, either unsorted or a sorted T cell fraction (not recorded which). Here the CDR3 is given as CASSWASGQGGHEQYF. The DNA sequence is as follows: TGTGCCAGCAGTTGGGCTAGCGGCCAGGGGGGCCACGAGCAGTACTTC.